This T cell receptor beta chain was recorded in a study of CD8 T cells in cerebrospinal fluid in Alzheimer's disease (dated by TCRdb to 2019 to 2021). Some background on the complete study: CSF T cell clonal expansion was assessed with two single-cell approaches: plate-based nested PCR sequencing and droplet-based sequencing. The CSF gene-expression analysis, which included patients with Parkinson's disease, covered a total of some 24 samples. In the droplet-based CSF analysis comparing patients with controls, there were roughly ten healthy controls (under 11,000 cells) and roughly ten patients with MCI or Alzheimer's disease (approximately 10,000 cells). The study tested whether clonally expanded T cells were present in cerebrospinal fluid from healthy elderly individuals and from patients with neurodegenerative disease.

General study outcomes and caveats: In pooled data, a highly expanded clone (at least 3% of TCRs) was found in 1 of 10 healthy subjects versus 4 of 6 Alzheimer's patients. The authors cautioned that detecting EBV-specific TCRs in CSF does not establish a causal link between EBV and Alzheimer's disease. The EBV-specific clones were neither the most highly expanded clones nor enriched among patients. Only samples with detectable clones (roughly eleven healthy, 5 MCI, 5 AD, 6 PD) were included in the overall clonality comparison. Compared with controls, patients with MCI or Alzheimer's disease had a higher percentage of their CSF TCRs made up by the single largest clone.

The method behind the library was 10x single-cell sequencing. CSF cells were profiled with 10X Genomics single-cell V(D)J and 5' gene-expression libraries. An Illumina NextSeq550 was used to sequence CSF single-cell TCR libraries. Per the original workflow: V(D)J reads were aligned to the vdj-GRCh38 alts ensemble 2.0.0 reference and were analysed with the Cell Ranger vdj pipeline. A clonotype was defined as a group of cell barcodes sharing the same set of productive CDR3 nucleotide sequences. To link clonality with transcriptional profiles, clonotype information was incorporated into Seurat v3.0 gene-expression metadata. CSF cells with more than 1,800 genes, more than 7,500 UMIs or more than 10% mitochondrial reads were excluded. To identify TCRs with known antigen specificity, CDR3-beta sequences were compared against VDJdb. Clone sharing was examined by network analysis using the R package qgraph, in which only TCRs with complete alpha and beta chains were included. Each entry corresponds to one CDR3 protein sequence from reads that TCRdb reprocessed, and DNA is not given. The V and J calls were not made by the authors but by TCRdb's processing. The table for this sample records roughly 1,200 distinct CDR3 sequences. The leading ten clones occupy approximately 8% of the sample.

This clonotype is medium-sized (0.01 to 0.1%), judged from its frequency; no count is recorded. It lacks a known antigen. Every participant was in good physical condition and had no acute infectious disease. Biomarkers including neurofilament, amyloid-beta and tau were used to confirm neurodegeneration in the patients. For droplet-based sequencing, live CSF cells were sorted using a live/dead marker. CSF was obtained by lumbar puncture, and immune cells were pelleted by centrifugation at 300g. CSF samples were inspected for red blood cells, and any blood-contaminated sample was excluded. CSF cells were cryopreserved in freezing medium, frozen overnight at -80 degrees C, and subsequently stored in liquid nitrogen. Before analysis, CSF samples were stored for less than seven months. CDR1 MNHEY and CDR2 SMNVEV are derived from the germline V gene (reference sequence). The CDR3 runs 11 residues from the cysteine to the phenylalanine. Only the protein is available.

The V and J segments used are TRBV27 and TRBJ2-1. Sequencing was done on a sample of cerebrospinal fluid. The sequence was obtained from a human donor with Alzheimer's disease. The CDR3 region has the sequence CASGKIWEQFF.